A single sample gave rise to the 9 T cell receptor beta chains below, sequenced in a study of T-cell memory formation after mild COVID-19. TCRdb re-called the 5' RACE reads through MiXCR, storing one row per CDR3 protein. The data show about 290,000 distinct CDR3 sequences, less than 20% seen once. Sample: PBMCs or a T cell subset sorted from them (not recorded which). These receptors came from a man younger than 35 who had mild COVID-19 (a few samples of this study predate the infection). Cell type and time point are not known.

This clonotype came up a few times. The gene calls are TRBV4-1 and TRBJ1-4; 7 bases are a match to TRBD1. After removal of 1 base from V and 8 bases from J, the junction contained 10 bases not matched to a gene. Germline CDR1 reads MGHRA; CDR2 reads YSYEKL. The CDR3 spans 16 residues. The CDR3 nucleotides read TGCGCCAGCAGCCAAGGGCAGGTTGGAGGGGGCGAAAAACTGTTTTTT. This encodes CASSQGQVGGGEKLFF.

The V gene is TRBV12-3 or TRBV12-4, the J gene TRBJ1-1, with a tentative D call TRBD1 (5 bases). V lost 6 bases to trimming and J lost 1 base, with 9 bases between them. The CDR3 runs 13 residues. CDR3 in amino acids: CASRPQGNTEAFF. The CDR3 region has the DNA TGTGCCAGCAGACCGCAGGGGAACACTGAAGCTTTCTTT.

The genes are TRBV7-8 and TRBJ2-3; D may be TRBD1 or TRBD2 (5 bases each). V was trimmed by 5 bases and J by 2 bases, leaving 11 bases between them. The V gene's germline CDR1 is SGHVS and CDR2 FQNEAQ. The CDR3 contains 14 residues. The CDR3 is CASSRDRYTDTQYF. Written as DNA, the CDR3 is TGTGCCAGCAGCCGGGACCGCTACACAGATACGCAGTATTTT.

A few counts support this clonotype. The chain recombines TRBV7-9 with TRBJ2-1; D may be TRBD1 or TRBD2 (6 bases each). CDR3 length equals 13 residues. V was trimmed by 5 bases and J by 6 bases, leaving 11 bases between them. CDR1 and CDR2 from the germline V gene are SEHNR and FQNEAQ (reference sequence). In DNA, the CDR3 is TGTGCCAGCAGCGACCGGGGGCCCAATGAGCAGTTCTTC. Encoded protein: CASSDRGPNEQFF.

This chain uses TRBV5-1 with TRBJ2-7; maybe TRBD1 (5 bases). V was clipped by 0 bases and J by 2 bases, with 9 bases between them. The CDR3 totals 14 residues. Germline loops: CDR1 SGHRS, CDR2 YFSETQ. As DNA, the CDR3 is TGCGCCAGCAGCTTGGGTTCAGGGACCTACGAGCAGTACTTC. It codes for CASSLGSGTYEQYF.

This sequence joins TRBV7-2 and TRBJ2-3; 11 bases match TRBD2. After removal of 5 bases from V and 4 bases from J, the junction contained 5 bases not matched to a gene. This CDR3 spans 15 amino acids. The V gene's germline CDR1 is SGHTA and CDR2 FQGNSA. CDR3 sequence: CASSVSGGAADTQYF. The DNA of the CDR3 is TGTGCCAGCAGCGTTAGCGGGGGGGCAGCAGATACGCAGTATTTT.

Here the CDR3 DNA reads TGCAGTGCGCTCCTCCTAGATTTATCCTACAATGAGCAGTTCTTC. As protein: CSALLLDLSYNEQFF. The chain uses TRBV20-1 and TRBJ2-1; D is uncertain. This CDR3 has 15 residues. CDR1 and CDR2 from the germline V gene are DFQATT and SNEGSKA (reference sequence). V lost 6 bases, J lost 1 base, and 16 bases lay in between.

This clonotype came up a few times. The chain combines TRBV27 with TRBJ2-7, with TRBD2 matching over 9 bases. Germline-derived CDR1 and CDR2 are MNHEY and SMNVEV (reference sequence). The CDR3 totals 15 residues. The junction had 5 bases not matched to a gene; V was cut back by 3 bases and J by 2 bases. CDR3 amino acids: CASSLESGGTYEQYF. The CDR3 DNA follows: TGTGCCAGCAGTTTGGAAAGCGGGGGGACCTACGAGCAGTACTTC.

The chain employs TRBV20-1 and TRBJ1-1, with 8 bases matching TRBD1. Germline loops: CDR1 DFQATT, CDR2 SNEGSKA (reference sequence). CDR3 length equals 13 residues. V gave up 6 bases and J gave up 1 base; unmatched junction bases: 4. CDR3 DNA: TGCAGTGCCAAGACAGGGGAGAACACTGAAGCTTTCTTT. Its translation: CSAKTGENTEAFF.